This TCR beta chain derives from a study of CD8 T cells in Susac syndrome. Study-wide background: Clinical remission applied to under ten sequenced Susac syndrome patients, and roughly 6 had active disease.

With 6 bases removed from V and 8 bases from J, the gap between germline ends came to 35 bases. The CDR3 length is 19 residues. Germline values: CDR1 SQVTM, CDR2 ANQGSEA. Random hexamers were used to reverse transcribe an amount of about 0.45 to 1 ug RNA. Each CDR3 protein gets one entry after TCRdb re-called the immunoSEQ multiplex PCR reads with MiXCR. The repertoire consists of about 190,000 distinct CDR3 sequences, with around 95% occurring once and the leading ten covering around 0.092%. The sequence was obtained from a human donor with Susac syndrome. Material: CD4+ T cells from PBMCs. The J gene is TRBJ2-1, the V gene TRBV29-1; D may be TRBD2 (6 bases). The CDR3 sequence is CSVSSRSSWGGGYVDEQFF. CDR3 nucleotide sequence: TGCAGCGTCTCTAGTCGGTCCTCATGGGGAGGTGGTTATGTCGATGAGCAGTTCTTC.